This T cell receptor (beta chain) was captured in a study of T-cell memory formation after mild COVID-19 (dated by TCRdb to the early 2020s). Regarding the complete study: TCR sequence clusters from the two donors were largely donor specific. Longitudinal TCRalpha and TCRbeta repertoire sequencing tracked T-cell clones expanding and contracting after mild COVID-19 in two donors. Two young, previously healthy adult volunteers, one female and one male, were included in the cohort.

Study-level results and caveats: From day 15 to 85, contracting clones showed balanced CD4/CD8 phenotypes, whereas a second wave of clones that expanded from day 15 to 37 leaned towards CD4+. Some responding clones were detected in pre-infection memory, suggesting pre-existing cross-reactive memory T cells joined the SARS-CoV-2 response. SARS-CoV-2 specificity was not confirmed for the second-wave clones peaking on day 37. Only a couple of mild cases were covered in the study, and larger cohorts including severe cases with pre-infection samples were considered necessary. Contracting CD4+ clones appeared mostly in the CM and EM memory subsets, whereas CD8+ clones were enriched in EMRA.

Points on this clonotype: Its antigen has not been determined. Base qualities are not provided; no much larger clone lies one nucleotide away.

Instrument on record: Illumina NovaSeq 6000. TCRalpha and TCRbeta cDNA libraries were constructed by 5'RACE with constant-segment primers, with sample barcodes and unique molecular identifiers being introduced. RNA was extracted from every sample with Trizol reagent. Amplification of the libraries took two PCR steps, and the second step added a second sample barcode plus Illumina TruSeq adapters. The libraries were sequenced on an Illumina NovaSeq using 2 x 150 bp paired-end reads. The original pipeline was this. Reads were demultiplexed and collapsed into UMI-guided consensus sequences with migec v1.2.7. With mixcr v2.1.11, UMI consensuses were aligned to TRA and TRB V and J templates and assembled into clonotypes. Expanded or contracted clonotypes were those called significant by both edgeR and NoisET, with noise models trained on biological replicates. For edgeR calls, the cutoffs were a false discovery rate-adjusted p below 0.01 and a log2 fold-change threshold of 1. As an exploratory analysis of dynamics, PCA with hierarchical clustering was applied to max-normalized trajectories of the 1000 most abundant clonotypes. Separately sequenced CD4+ and CD8+ repertoires were used to assign a CD4 or CD8 phenotype to each responding clone. TCRdb itself trimmed the public reads at Q25 with fastp, ran MiXCR and retained productive beta chains. Each entry merges the rows of one CDR3 protein and shows their most common DNA and genes. The V and J calls shown here were made by TCRdb, not taken from the authors' results. A total of 250,000 to 300,000 distinct CDR3 sequences appear in this sample, around 15% of them only once. In total, the top ten clones hold 22% of the sample.

PBMCs were isolated by Ficoll-Paque density gradient centrifugation. Sequences were obtained from PBMCs or a T cell subset sorted from them (not recorded which). This clonotype was obtained from a young man who had mild COVID-19 (a few samples of this study predate the infection). The sample titles of this study are shuffled in the database, so cell type and time point are left out; the donor was told from shared clones.

The CDR3 region reads CASSGGQHTGELFF. The sequenced DNA: TGTGCCAGCAGCGGAGGACAGCACACCGGGGAGCTGTTTTTT. This sequence uses TRBV9 and TRBJ2-2; matching of 6 bases hints at TRBD1 as the D gene. The CDR3 has 14 amino acids, counting the end cysteine and phenylalanine. The read is trimmed to its CDR3 DNA, 42 bases read in frame from base 1. V is shortened by 3 bases, J by 3 bases, and the region joining them spans 9 bases. Taken from the germline V gene, the CDR1 and CDR2 loops are SGDLS and YYNGEE. The full variable domain, completed from the reference TRBV9 and TRBJ2-2 proteins outside the CDR3, reads DSGVTQTPKHLITATGQRVTLRCSPRSGDLSVYWYQQSLDQGLQFLIQYYNGEERAKGNILERFSAQQFPDLHSELNLSSLELGDSALYFCASSGGQHTGELFFGEGSRLTVL.